The 16 T cell receptor beta chains below were found in one sample sequenced in a study of T cell responses to AZD1222 COVID-19 vaccine. Assay used: immunoSEQ multiplex PCR; TCRdb lists only in-frame clones, some missing. The table has around 130,000 clones, roughly 88% seen once. The starting material was peripheral blood, obtained on day 0 of AZD1222 vaccination. These receptors came from an adult in good health.

The chain combines TRBV19 with TRBJ2-1, with a weak D call TRBD2 (6 bases). This CDR3 region has 16 residues. Trimming took off 4 bases at V and 6 bases at J, with 19 bases between the two ends. In germline, CDR1 is LNHDA, CDR2 SQIVND (reference sequence). CDR3 sequence (DNA): TGTGCCAGTAGTAATTTGGGACGCGCGGAGGGCAATGAGCAGTTCTTC. Translated, it gives CASSNLGRAEGNEQFF. Together with reference TRBV19 and TRBJ2-1, the CDR3 gives the full variable domain: DGGITQSPKYLFRKEGQNVTLSCEQNLNHDAMYWYRQDPGQGLRLIYYSQIVNDFQKGDIAEGYSVSREKKESFPLTVTSAQKNPTAFYLCASSNLGRAEGNEQFFGPGTRLTVL.

V gene TRBV4-3 combines with J gene TRBJ2-1; 7 nucleotides line up with TRBD1. J lost 2 bases, V lost 9 bases, and 7 bases had no gene match. The length of the CDR3 is 14 residues. Germline CDR1 LGHNA, CDR2 YSLEER. The CDR3 nucleotides are TGCGCCAGTACCGGGGACAGAGCCTACAATGAGCAGTTCTTC. Translating gives CASTGDRAYNEQFF.

The chain employs TRBV3-1 (or the pseudogene TRBV3-2) and TRBJ2-7, with 9 positions matching TRBD2. The CDR3 is made up of 16 amino acids. Trimming removed 0 bases from V and 6 bases from J; junction bases left unmatched: 9. The germline V gene has CDR1 LGHDT and CDR2 YNNKEL (reference sequence). The CDR3 sequence: CASSQDRPSGVSEQYF. Here the CDR3 DNA reads TGTGCCAGCAGCCAAGATAGGCCTAGCGGGGTAAGCGAGCAGTACTTC.

The V call is TRBV19, the J call TRBJ1-1; 8 bases agree with TRBD1. Germline V gives CDR1 LNHDA, CDR2 SQIVND (reference sequence). V gave up 7 bases and J gave up 1 base; unmatched junction bases: 5. This CDR3 is 14 amino acids long. The DNA of the CDR3 is TGTGCCAGTAATCAGGGGGCAACGAACACTGAAGCTTTCTTT. It translates to CASNQGATNTEAFF.

The chain links TRBV5-4 to TRBJ2-1, with TRBD1 matching 8 bases. The CDR3 runs to 15 residues. CDR1 is SGHNT and CDR2 is YYREEE in the germline V gene (reference sequence). Trimming took 4 bases from V and 2 from J; bases not matched to a gene: 5. The CDR3 DNA sequence: TGTGCCAGCAGCCCAGGGGGCGGGCCCTACAATGAGCAGTTCTTC. Protein product: CASSPGGGPYNEQFF.

J is TRBJ2-3 and V is TRBV6-6; D remains ambiguous. CDR1 MNHNY and CDR2 SVGAGI come from the germline V gene (reference sequence). Trimming stripped 4 bases from V and 5 bases from J, with 10 bases between. This CDR3 comprises 13 residues. CDR3 in amino acids: CASSSYSEDTQYF. CDR3 DNA sequence: TGTGCCAGCAGTTCCTACAGTGAAGATACGCAGTATTTT.

This chain connects TRBV5-4 to TRBJ1-2; D not resolved. Trimming took off 4 bases at V and 4 bases at J, with 14 bases between the two ends. CDR1 SGHNT and CDR2 YYREEE come from the germline V gene (reference sequence). The CDR3 runs to 14 residues. CDR3 sequence (DNA): TGTGCCAGCAGCCCCCCAGAAGGACTCTATGGCTACACCTTC. This sequence encodes CASSPPEGLYGYTF. The full variable domain, with the rest looked up from reference TRBV5-4 and TRBJ1-2, is ETGVTQSPTHLIKTRGQQVTLRCSSQSGHNTVSWYQQALGQGPQFIFQYYREEENGRGNFPPRFSGLQFPNYSSELNVNALELDDSALYLCASSPPEGLYGYTFGSGTRLTVV.

This clone appeared a few times. The chain joins TRBV9 to TRBJ1-1; D gene ambiguous. Trimming removed 4 bases from V and 5 bases from J, with 15 bases in between. Germline assignment: CDR1 SGDLS and CDR2 YYNGEE. CDR3 length: 14 residues. The CDR3 DNA follows: TGTGCCAGCAGCCTCGACACCGACGGGACTGAAGCTTTCTTT. This codes for CASSLDTDGTEAFF.

This chain links TRBV30 with TRBJ2-7; no firm D call. The germline V and J ends were trimmed by 6 bases and 1 base, with 7 bases remaining between them. The germline CDR1 and CDR2 sequences are GTSNPN and SVGIG (reference sequence). The CDR3 totals 11 residues. The CDR3 DNA is TGTGCCTGTGCTGAATCCTACGAGCAGTACTTC. It specifies CACAESYEQYF.

V is TRBV4-2 and J is TRBJ2-1; D not certain. Between the trimmed V and J ends, which lost 1 base and 8 bases, there was a span of 12 bases. The germline CDR1 and CDR2 sequences are LGHNA and YNFKEQ. The CDR3 sequence is 14 residues long. Here the CDR3 reads CASSQAVAYHEQFF. The CDR3 nucleotides read TGTGCCAGCAGCCAAGCCGTCGCTTATCATGAGCAGTTCTTC.

The chain joins TRBV7-8 to TRBJ1-1, with D unresolved. The CDR3 is made up of 15 amino acids. Germline V gene sequence: CDR1 SGHVS, CDR2 FQNEAQ. The V end was cut by 7 bases, the J end by 2 bases, with 17 bases between. The CDR3 DNA reads as TGTGCCAGCACCGAACTAAGATACAAAAACACTGAAGCTTTCTTT. The encoded protein is CASTELRYKNTEAFF.

The V and J genes are TRBV28 and TRBJ1-2; TRBD1 matches at 7 bases. The trim removed 7 bases at V and 1 base at J, leaving 3 bases unmatched. Germline lookup yields CDR1 MDHEN and CDR2 SYDVKM. This CDR3 contains 13 residues. The CDR3 loop is CASTTGFNYGYTF. DNA for the CDR3: TGTGCCAGCACGACAGGGTTTAACTATGGCTACACCTTC.

J is TRBJ2-5 and V is TRBV5-1; 7 nucleotides align to TRBD1. V lost 2 bases and J lost 5; bases outside the gene matches: 0. The CDR3 spans 12 residues. Per the germline V gene, CDR1 is SGHRS and CDR2 is YFSETQ. This CDR3 reads CASSFRGETQYF. The CDR3 region has the DNA TGCGCCAGCAGCTTCAGGGGGGAGACCCAGTACTTC.

V is TRBV15 and J is TRBJ1-2, with TRBD1 as a possible D gene (5 bases). The germline CDR1 and CDR2 sequences are LNHNV and YYDKDF (reference sequence). Deletions cut 1 base from V and 6 bases from J, with 9 bases between. The CDR3 totals 13 residues. The CDR3 region has the DNA TGTGCCACCAGCAGAGTCGGGGGAAATGGCTACACCTTC. It is translated as CATSRVGGNGYTF.

The chain couples TRBV3-1 (or the pseudogene TRBV3-2) to TRBJ2-7; D is unresolved. The V end was cut by 1 base, the J end by 7 bases, with 11 bases between. The CDR3 is 13 residues long. The V gene's germline CDR1 is LGHDT and CDR2 YNNKEL (reference sequence). The CDR3 sequence: CASSQVPSREQYF. Written as DNA, the CDR3 is TGTGCCAGCAGCCAAGTGCCTTCTAGGGAGCAGTACTTC.

The chain couples TRBV19 to TRBJ2-7; no firm D call. Germline V gene lookup returns CDR1 LNHDA and CDR2 SQIVND (reference sequence). Trimming removed 5 bases from V and 2 bases from J, with 16 bases in between. The CDR3 spans 15 residues. The CDR3 sequence: CASSSIESVPYEQYF. The CDR3 bases are TGTGCCAGTAGTTCAATAGAGTCAGTCCCCTACGAGCAGTACTTC. Looking up the rest from reference TRBV19 and TRBJ2-7 gives the full variable domain: DGGITQSPKYLFRKEGQNVTLSCEQNLNHDAMYWYRQDPGQGLRLIYYSQIVNDFQKGDIAEGYSVSREKKESFPLTVTSAQKNPTAFYLCASSSIESVPYEQYFGPGTRLTVT.